This entry is about one T cell receptor (beta chain). The data stem from a study of cytomegalovirus exposure and HLA in healthy donors. Overall study: One earlier analysis, a look at about 179 million T cells, found about 110 million unique TCR beta sequences.

PCR amplification relied on 60 Vbeta primers (plus 13 Jbeta primers). Generated by immunoSEQ multiplex PCR, the TCRdb table keeps only in-frame clones and is missing some. Among about 140,000 clones listed, roughly 83% were seen once. CDR1 and CDR2 from the germline V gene are SGHRS and YFSETQ. Germline trimming cut 0 bases from V and 0 bases from J; bases unmatched to any gene: 2. The CDR3 loop spans 16 amino acids. V usage is TRBV5-1 and J usage is TRBJ2-7, with TRBD2 matching 11 bases. This TCR derives from a female donor in good health and CMV-seronegative. Material for sequencing was PBMCs. DNA for the CDR3: TGCGCCAGCAGCTTGGGACTAGCGGGGAGCTCCTACGAGCAGTACTTC. Its translation is CASSLGLAGSSYEQYF.